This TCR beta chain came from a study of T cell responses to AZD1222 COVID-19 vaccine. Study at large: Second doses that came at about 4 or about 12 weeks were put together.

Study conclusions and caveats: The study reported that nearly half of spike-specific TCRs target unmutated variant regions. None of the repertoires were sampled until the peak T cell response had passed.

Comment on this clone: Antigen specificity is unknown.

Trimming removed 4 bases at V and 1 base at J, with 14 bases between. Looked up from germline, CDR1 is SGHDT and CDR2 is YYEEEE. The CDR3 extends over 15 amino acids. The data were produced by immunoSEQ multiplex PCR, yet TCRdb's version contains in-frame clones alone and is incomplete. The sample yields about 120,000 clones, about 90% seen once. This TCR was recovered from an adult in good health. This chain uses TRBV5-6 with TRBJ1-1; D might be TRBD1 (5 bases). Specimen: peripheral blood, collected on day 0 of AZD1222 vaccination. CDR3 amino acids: CASSASQGGNTEAFF. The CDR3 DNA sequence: TGTGCCAGCAGCGCGTCCCAGGGTGGGAACACTGAAGCTTTCTTT.